This entry features one T cell receptor (beta chain) sequence. These data are taken from a study of low-dose radiotherapy and immunotherapy resistance in tumors. Study information: Every 2 weeks, cohort 1 got 0.5 Gy, reaching 6.5 Gy to the planning target volume. Intravenously given cyclophosphamide 200 mg/m2 followed a two-week schedule that placed each dose one day before radiation and immunotherapy.

The ends were cut back, 6 bases at V and 4 bases at J, with 16 bases in the middle. Germline V gene data show CDR1 as SGHAT and CDR2 as FQNNGV. The CDR3 has 14 amino acids. As to time point: after trial treatment. Treatment given: LDRT plus nivolumab, ipilimumab, low-dose cyclophosphamide and aspirin (RACIN trial). Donors were treated with nivolumab, ipilimumab, aspirin, and low-dose cyclophosphamide and radiotherapy. TRAV- and TRBV-specific primers were used for first-strand cDNA, which covered alpha and beta chains. For amplifying TCRs, the PCR ran for roughly 20 cycles with Phusion, which was used together with a constant-region primer and the adapter on the V primers. Through in vitro transcription, the mRNA that had been isolated was amplified. Via MiXCR, TCRdb re-called the reads, giving one row per CDR3 protein. Of 80,000 or so distinct CDR3 sequences in the sample, 15% to 20% were seen once.

The sequence was collected from a male donor with prostate cancer. The sequenced sample was PBMCs, obtained after low-dose radiotherapy plus immunotherapy. The chain is built from TRBV11-2 and TRBJ2-7; D may be TRBD1 (6 bases). The CDR3 protein is CASRRTSTGYEQYF. The DNA for the CDR3 is TGTGCCAGCAGACGCACCTCGACAGGTTACGAGCAGTACTTC.